This TCR beta chain appears in the sequencing data of a study of T cell changes during pregnancy in multiple sclerosis. After removal of 7 bases from V and 3 bases from J, the junction contained 13 bases not matched to a gene. CDR3 length equals 17 residues. Germline CDR1 and CDR2: LNHDA and SQIVND (reference sequence). Measured with immunoSEQ multiplex PCR; TCRdb has only the in-frame clones, and not every one. The sample consists of just under 65,000 clones, roughly 96% of them appearing once. This clone has just one count. This clonotype was sampled from a female donor with multiple sclerosis, enrolled in a pregnancy study. The V call is TRBV19, the J call TRBJ2-1, with TRBD2 matching 9 bases. The sample consisted of CD8+ T cells from peripheral blood mononuclear cells, taken after pregnancy. Here the CDR3 reads CASTYGWREGGYNEQFF. Written as DNA, the CDR3 is TGTGCCAGTACCTACGGTTGGCGGGAGGGGGGCTACAATGAGCAGTTCTTC.